These 12 T cell receptor beta chains came from one sample sequenced in a study of PD-L1 blockade in urothelial cancer. Time point described: peripheral blood 6 weeks after treatment start. Sequencing was performed with immunoSEQ multiplex PCR; in TCRdb, only in-frame clones are kept and a portion is missing. The sample records about 66,000 clones, roughly 90% being singletons. Material: PBMCs, obtained around atezolizumab (anti-PD-L1) treatment. These receptors all come from a man between 60 and 75 years old with urothelial cancer.

CDR3 protein: CASSLWAANTGELFF. The CDR3 DNA reads TGTGCCAGCAGCTTGTGGGCCGCGAACACCGGGGAGCTGTTTTTT. This chain joins TRBV5-4 and TRBJ2-2, with D unclear. From germline, CDR1 is SGHNT and CDR2 YYREEE (reference sequence). This CDR3 comprises 15 residues. V shed 1 base and J shed 0 bases, with 7 bases lying between them.

The V call is TRBV30, the J call TRBJ2-1, with D possibly TRBD2 on 6 matching bases. The CDR3 covers 13 residues. Per germline, CDR1 GTSNPN and CDR2 SVGIG (reference sequence). Trimming took 0 bases from V and 9 from J, leaving 12 bases between them. In DNA form, the CDR3 reads TGTGCCTGGAGTGTACTAGCTGGGGGTGAGCAGTTCTTC. It codes for CAWSVLAGGEQFF. The full variable domain, completed using reference TRBV30 and TRBJ2-1, is SQTIHQWPATLVQPVGSPLSLECTVEGTSNPNLYWYRQAAGRGLQLLFYSVGIGQISSEVPQNLSASRPQDRQFILSSKKLLLSDSGFYLCAWSVLAGGEQFFGPGTRLTVL.

The chain couples TRBV2 to TRBJ2-7, with no clear D. Germline V gene data show CDR1 as SNHLY and CDR2 as FYNNEI. The V end lost 6 bases, the J end lost 5 bases, and 11 bases lay between the germline ends. The CDR3 has 12 residues. The CDR3 protein is CASRLVPHEQYF. The CDR3 region has the DNA TGTGCCAGCAGATTAGTACCTCACGAGCAGTACTTC.

This clone was observed a few times. The V gene is TRBV18, the J gene TRBJ1-1; the D is unclear. CDR1 is KGHSH, CDR2 LQKENI, per germline. V lost 10 bases and J lost 0, with 12 bases in between. The CDR3 has 13 residues. The CDR3 loop is CATSAWVNTEAFF. CDR3 bases: TGTGCCACTTCAGCGTGGGTGAACACTGAAGCTTTCTTT.

The chain is built from TRBV19 and TRBJ2-5; 14 nucleotides align to TRBD2. The CDR3 length is 16 residues. Unmatched junction bases numbered 4, after V lost 5 bases and J lost 2 bases. CDR1 and CDR2 from the germline V gene are LNHDA and SQIVND (reference sequence). In DNA form, the CDR3 reads TGTGCCAGTAGTCTCAGGACTAGCGGGGGGCAAGAGACCCAGTACTTC. It is translated as CASSLRTSGGQETQYF.

The chain recombines TRBV7-9 with TRBJ2-1; 11 bases are a match to TRBD2. Germline V CDR1 and CDR2: SEHNR, FQNEAQ (reference sequence). This CDR3 is built from 15 residues. The trim removed 4 bases at V and 5 bases at J, leaving 4 bases unmatched. This CDR3 reads CASSSGLADDNEQFF. The CDR3 coding sequence is TGTGCCAGCAGCTCGGGACTAGCGGATGACAATGAGCAGTTCTTC. Drawing the rest from reference TRBV7-9 and TRBJ2-1, the complete variable domain is DTGVSQNPRHKITKRGQNVTFRCDPISEHNRLYWYRQTLGQGPEFLTYFQNEAQLEKSRLLSDRFSAERPKGSFSTLEIQRTEQGDSAMYLCASSSGLADDNEQFFGPGTRLTVL.

V and J are TRBV7-3 and TRBJ2-3, with D tentatively TRBD2 (6 bases). This CDR3 is built from 16 residues. Looked up from germline, CDR1 is SGHTA and CDR2 is FQGTGA. Trimming pared 5 bases from V and 2 bases from J, leaving 17 bases between. The chain's CDR3 is CASSKTSGANTDTQYF. CDR3 in DNA: TGTGCCAGCAGCAAGACTAGTGGGGCCAACACAGATACGCAGTATTTT. The variable domain in full, with the rest retrieved from reference TRBV7-3 and TRBJ2-3, is GAGVSQTPSNKVTEKGKYVELRCDPISGHTALYWYRQSLGQGPEFLIYFQGTGAADDSGLPNDRFFAVRPEGSVSTLKIQRTERGDSAVYLCASSKTSGANTDTQYFGPGTRLTVL.

This chain joins TRBV7-9 and TRBJ1-5; D may be TRBD1 (6 bases). CDR3 size: 12 residues. Trimming cost V 5 bases and J 11 bases, with 13 bases left between them. The germline V gene encodes CDR1 SEHNR and CDR2 FQNEAQ (reference sequence). The CDR3 DNA sequence: TGTGCCAGCAGCAAACAGGGTAATACCCAGCATTTT. This encodes CASSKQGNTQHF.

The table lists this clone with a few counts. V gene TRBV14 combines with J gene TRBJ2-7; D not resolved. The germline V gene has CDR1 SGHDN and CDR2 FVKESK. There are 14 residues in the CDR3. Between the trimmed V and J ends, which lost 1 base and 2 bases, there was a span of 9 bases. The CDR3 region has the DNA TGTGCCAGCAGCCAAGGATCACTTCCCTACGAGCAGTACTTC. Residues: CASSQGSLPYEQYF.

The V gene is TRBV14, the J gene TRBJ2-1; 7 bases match TRBD1. V trimming: 0 bases; J trimming: 5 bases; junction bases outside the gene matches: 16. CDR1 and CDR2 from the germline V gene are SGHDN and FVKESK. The CDR3 runs to 19 residues. The CDR3 protein is CASSQELTNRGHKDNEQFF. In DNA form, the CDR3 reads TGTGCCAGCAGCCAAGAGTTAACCAACAGGGGCCACAAAGACAATGAGCAGTTCTTC.

The rearrangement links TRBV18 to TRBJ2-7; TRBD2 agrees at 12 bases. Germline V gene data show CDR1 as KGHSH and CDR2 as LQKENI. V shed 3 bases, J shed 3 bases, and the junction held 9 bases outside the gene matches. The length of the CDR3 is 17 residues. CDR3: CASSPGLAGSKHYEQYF. Written as DNA, the CDR3 is TGTGCCAGCTCACCGGGACTAGCGGGCTCGAAGCACTACGAGCAGTACTTC.

The CDR3 protein is CASSYGGSYGYTF. The CDR3 DNA follows: TGTGCCAGCAGTTACGGAGGGTCCTATGGCTACACCTTC. This chain links TRBV6-5 with TRBJ1-2, with D unclear. Trimming took 2 bases from V and 4 from J, leaving 8 bases between them. From germline, CDR1 is MNHEY and CDR2 SVGAGI. This CDR3 contains 13 residues.